Listed below are T cell receptor beta chains from one sample, sequenced in a study of immune characterization of retroperitoneal liposarcoma. Each CDR3 protein is one row after TCRdb ran MiXCR on the PCR reads. This sample has 10,000 to 12,000 distinct CDR3 sequences, with approximately 28% found just once. The sample taken for sequencing was tumor tissue. These receptors were taken from a male donor with retroperitoneal liposarcoma. Each CDR3 is given with its conserved first and last residue. Fields, in order: clone size, J gene, D gene, CDR3 length, V gene, CDR3 protein, CDR3 DNA. A D gene is named only where the DNA matches it firmly. Where a row states a size, it is once, few, many or the class of an expanded clone; other rows omit it.

>many|TRBJ2-2|NA|13|TRBV6-9
CASSYSNTGELFF
TGTGCCAGCAGCTATTCGAACACCGGGGAGCTGTTTTTT
>few|TRBJ2-7|NA|13|TRBV12-3/TRBV12-4
CASSFGRVSAWYF
TGTGCCAGCAGCTTCGGACGGGTCTCGGCATGGTACTTC
>NA|TRBJ2-6|NA|14|TRBV27
CASSRSSGANVLTF
TGTGCCAGCAGTCGGTCCTCTGGGGCCAACGTCCTGACTTTC
>medium-sized|TRBJ2-1|TRBD2|15|TRBV12-3/TRBV12-4
CASSLGTSGSGEQFF
TGTGCCAGCAGTCTAGGGACTAGCGGGAGCGGTGAGCAGTTCTTC
>NA|TRBJ2-1|NA|13|TRBV12-3/TRBV12-4
CASSFLVNNEQFF
TGTGCCAGCAGTTTTCTAGTCAATAACGAGCAGTTCTTC
>NA|TRBJ2-7|TRBD2|15|TRBV6-1
CASSDIRLAVYEQYF
TGTGCCAGCAGTGACATAAGACTAGCGGTTTACGAGCAGTACTTC
>medium-sized|TRBJ2-1|NA|12|TRBV6-1
CASRLNQETQFF
TGTGCCAGCAGGCTGAATCAAGAGACCCAGTTCTTC
>NA|TRBJ1-1|NA|14|TRBV6-1
CASSSRRAGTEAFF
TGTGCCAGCAGTTCTCGCCGGGCCGGGACAGAAGCTTTCTTT
>NA|TRBJ1-6|NA|14|TRBV6-5
CASEVMSPDSPLHF
TGTGCCTCGGAGGTTATGAGTCCCGATTCACCCCTCCACTTT
>NA|TRBJ1-2|TRBD1|15|TRBV6-1
CASRGGDSWSYGYTF
TGTGCCAGCAGGGGTGGGGACAGTTGGAGCTATGGCTACACCTTC
>large|TRBJ2-7|NA|15|TRBV6-1
CASSALEGVPYEQYF
TGTGCCAGCAGTGCCTTAGAAGGGGTCCCCTACGAGCAGTACTTC
>NA|TRBJ2-7|NA|15|TRBV25-1
CASSDLKDLINEQYF
TGTGCCAGCAGTGATCTAAAGGACCTCATCAATGAGCAGTACTTC
>few|TRBJ2-7|NA|13|TRBV7-6
CASSSDRYNEQYF
TGTGCTAGCAGCTCCGACAGATACAATGAGCAGTACTTC
>medium-sized|TRBJ2-1|TRBD2|15|TRBV7-2
CASSFRSGDYNEQFF
TGTGCCAGCAGCTTTCGGAGCGGGGATTACAATGAGCAGTTCTTC
>few|TRBJ2-1|TRBD2|15|TRBV7-2
CASSEVLAGGPGQFF
TGTGCCAGCAGCGAGGTCCTAGCGGGAGGGCCGGGGCAGTTCTTC
>NA|TRBJ2-7|TRBD1|14|TRBV27
CASSPPGQTYEQYF
TGTGCCAGCAGTCCCCCGGGACAGACTTACGAGCAGTACTTC
>medium-sized|TRBJ2-1|NA|14|TRBV6-1
CASSEGGTLETQFF
TGTGCCAGCAGTGAAGGTGGGACCCTGGAGACCCAGTTCTTC
>NA|TRBJ2-1|NA|15|TRBV6-6
CASSYSARANNEQFF
TGTGCCAGCAGTTACTCGGCTAGAGCGAACAATGAGCAGTTCTTC
>medium-sized|TRBJ2-5|TRBD1|16|TRBV7-7
CASSQRYMGQGETQYF
TGTGCTAGCAGCCAAAGATACATGGGACAGGGGGAGACCCAGTACTTC
>NA|TRBJ2-5|NA|14|TRBV5-1
CASSSLGGTGEQYF
TGCGCCAGCAGCTCTTTGGGAGGTACAGGAGAGCAGTACTTC
>NA|TRBJ2-3|TRBD2|15|TRBV6-1
CATLRTSGISDTQYF
TGTGCCACCCTCAGGACTAGCGGGATCTCAGATACGCAGTATTTT
>NA|TRBJ1-2|TRBD1|15|TRBV14
CASSQEVTGGYGYTF
TGTGCCAGCAGCCAAGAGGTCACAGGGGGCTATGGCTACACCTTC
>many|TRBJ2-4|TRBD2|14|TRBV6-1
CASSGGTKVNIQYF
TGTGCCAGCAGTGGAGGGACTAAGGTGAACATTCAGTACTTC
>NA|TRBJ2-5|NA|16|TRBV6-6
CASSYSFRQREETQYF
TGTGCCAGCAGTTACTCGTTCAGGCAGCGTGAGGAGACCCAGTACTTC
>NA|TRBJ1-5|NA|17|TRBV12-5
CASGLVLGGFSNQPQHF
TGTGCTAGTGGTTTGGTACTTGGAGGGTTTAGCAATCAGCCCCAGCATTTT
>medium-sized|TRBJ2-1|NA|15|TRBV7-6
CASSLEAVGYNEQFF
TGTGCCAGCAGCTTAGAGGCCGTCGGATACAATGAGCAGTTCTTC
>NA|TRBJ2-1|NA|13|TRBV12-5
CASGQGWANEQFF
TGTGCTAGTGGCCAAGGATGGGCCAATGAGCAGTTCTTC
>NA|TRBJ2-7|NA|15|TRBV12-3/TRBV12-4
CASSLKGGAGYEQYF
TGTGCCAGCAGTTTAAAAGGAGGGGCAGGCTACGAGCAGTACTTC
>medium-sized|TRBJ2-5|TRBD2|14|TRBV6-1
CASRNPGLHNEEYF
TGTGCCAGCAGAAACCCGGGACTACACAACGAAGAGTACTTC
>NA|TRBJ2-2|NA|17|TRBV11-3
CASSRNIGGSRTGELFF
TGTGCCAGCAGCCGAAACATAGGAGGCAGCCGCACCGGGGAGCTGTTTTTT
>many|TRBJ1-2|NA|14|TRBV7-2
CASSFGSGGRGYTF
NA
>NA|TRBJ1-6|TRBD1|14|TRBV6-1
CASSQDRVEGFAHF
TGTGCCAGCAGTCAAGACAGGGTCGAAGGGTTTGCCCACTTT
>NA|TRBJ2-2|TRBD2|15|TRBV6-8
CASSFAGGDTGELFF
TGTGCCAGCAGTTTTGCGGGGGGCGACACCGGGGAGCTGTTTTTT
>NA|TRBJ2-1|NA|14|TRBV11-3
CASSLDQTVHEQFF
TGTGCCAGCAGCTTAGATCAAACAGTCCACGAGCAGTTCTTC
>NA|TRBJ2-7|TRBD2|14|TRBV6-6
CASSYREGLDEQYF
TGTGCCAGCAGTTACAGGGAGGGCCTCGACGAGCAGTACTTC
>few|TRBJ2-2|NA|14|TRBV6-6
CASLRPSNTGELFF
TGTGCCAGCCTCAGACCCTCGAACACCGGGGAGCTGTTTTTT
>medium-sized|TRBJ2-7|NA|13|TRBV6-1
CASTDPRAYEQYF
TGTGCCAGCACGGACCCGCGTGCCTACGAGCAGTACTTC
>few|TRBJ2-6|NA|14|TRBV25-1
CASRSHSGANVLTF
TGTGCTTCTCGTAGTCATTCTGGGGCCAACGTCCTGACTTTC
>NA|TRBJ2-3|TRBD2|15|TRBV6-1
CASSEVLAGENTQYF
TGTGCCAGCAGTGAAGTGCTAGCGGGGGAGAATACGCAGTATTTT
>few|TRBJ1-4|TRBD1|15|TRBV4-1
CASSQSTGSNEKLFF
TGCGCCAGCAGCCAATCGACAGGGAGTAATGAAAAACTGTTTTTT
>medium-sized|TRBJ1-1|TRBD1|14|TRBV12-3/TRBV12-4
CASTPGQTNTEAFF
TGTGCCAGCACTCCGGGACAGACGAACACTGAAGCTTTCTTT
>many|TRBJ2-1|NA|16|TRBV6-4
CASSDSTGTPPNEQFF
TGTGCCAGCAGTGACTCAACCGGGACTCCCCCCAATGAGCAGTTCTTC
>NA|TRBJ1-1|NA|15|TRBV6-1
CASSTEGGASTEAFF
TGTGCCAGCAGCACCGAGGGGGGAGCGAGCACTGAAGCTTTCTTT
>NA|TRBJ1-2|TRBD1|17|TRBV5-3
CASSQGVQGAQRGGYTF
TGTGCCAGCAGCCAGGGCGTCCAGGGGGCGCAAAGGGGGGGCTACACCTTC
>NA|TRBJ2-7|NA|14|TRBV27
CASSVRGPTYEQYF
TGTGCCAGCAGTGTGCGAGGTCCTACCTACGAGCAGTACTTC
>many|TRBJ2-1|NA|13|TRBV10-3
CAISEGPGYEQFF
TGTGCCATCAGTGAGGGGCCAGGTTACGAGCAGTTCTTC
>NA|TRBJ2-1|TRBD1|17|TRBV6-1
CASSKRGTGVSYNEQFF
TGTGCCAGCAGTAAAAGGGGGACAGGGGTCTCCTACAATGAGCAGTTCTTC
>few|TRBJ2-1|NA|17|TRBV7-6
CASSLVSAGASYNEQFF
TGTGCCAGCAGCTTAGTGTCGGCAGGGGCCTCCTACAATGAGCAGTTCTTC
>few|TRBJ2-1|NA|15|TRBV12-3/TRBV12-4
CASAPITSLEETQFF
TGTGCCAGCGCGCCCATCACTTCCCTTGAGGAGACCCAGTTCTTC
>many|TRBJ2-3|TRBD2|17|TRBV10-3
CAISASGGLASTDTQYF
TGTGCCATCAGTGCGTCGGGAGGGCTCGCTAGCACAGATACGCAGTATTTT
>few|TRBJ2-1|NA|15|TRBV11-1
CASSLVRGDSYEQFF
TGTGCCAGCAGCTTAGTTCGGGGCGACTCCTACGAGCAGTTCTTC
>few|TRBJ2-5|TRBD1|16|TRBV10-1
CASSESDFRGQGEQYF
TGCGCCAGCAGTGAGTCGGATTTCAGGGGGCAAGGTGAGCAGTACTTC
>many|TRBJ2-1|TRBD2|16|TRBV7-8
CASSLAASGGIYEQFF
TGTGCCAGCAGCTTAGCGGCTAGCGGGGGGATCTACGAGCAGTTCTTC
>once|TRBJ2-7|TRBD2|19|TRBV27
CASSATGSGAALSYNEQYF
TGTGCCAGCAGTGCGACCGGCAGCGGGGCTGCCCTCTCCTACAATGAGCAGTACTTC